The 22 T cell receptor beta chains below come from one sample, sequenced in a study of cytomegalovirus exposure and HLA in healthy donors. In the PCR, 60 Vbeta and 13 Jbeta primers were used. TCRdb's table, derived via immunoSEQ multiplex PCR, lists solely in-frame clones and lacks some. The sample contains 150,000 to 200,000 clones, around 82% of which appear only once. Input material: PBMCs. Receptors originate from a woman aged 25-40 years in good health and CMV-seropositive.

This clone was seen only once. The chain uses TRBV7-9 and TRBJ2-1, with 8 bases identical to TRBD2. CDR3 length: 15 residues. The germline V gene encodes CDR1 SEHNR and CDR2 FQNEAQ (reference sequence). Unmatched junction bases numbered 11, after V lost 5 bases and J lost 8 bases. The CDR3 bases are TGTGCCAGCAGCCCAGTGGCGGGAGGATTTTATGAGCAGTTCTTC. Residues: CASSPVAGGFYEQFF.

This clone was detected once. The CDR3 is CASSVRGGTGELFF. The CDR3 DNA reads as TGTGCCAGCAGCGTCCGGGGGGGCACCGGGGAGCTGTTTTTT. V gene TRBV9 combines with J gene TRBJ2-2, with 8 bases lining up with TRBD2. This CDR3 comprises 14 residues. V trimming: 2 bases; J trimming: 4 bases; junction bases outside the gene matches: 1. Per the germline V gene, CDR1 is SGDLS and CDR2 is YYNGEE.

CDR3 DNA: TGCGCCAGCAGCCAGACAGGGGGCCTCGACAATGAGCAGTTCTTC. Translated: CASSQTGGLDNEQFF. This chain connects TRBV4-1 to TRBJ2-1; TRBD1 agrees at 10 bases. This CDR3 region has 15 residues. After removal of 3 bases from V and 5 bases from J, the junction contained 4 bases not matched to a gene. Germline-derived CDR1 and CDR2 are MGHRA and YSYEKL.

The rearrangement links TRBV13 to TRBJ2-5, with a weak D call TRBD2 (6 bases). This CDR3 contains 13 residues. The V gene's germline CDR1 is PRHDT and CDR2 FYEKMQ (reference sequence). V was shortened by 5 bases and J by 7 bases, with 14 bases between the two germline ends. The CDR3 sequence: CASSETSLGTQYF. For the CDR3, the DNA is TGTGCCAGCAGCGAAACTAGCTTGGGGACCCAGTACTTC.

V and J are TRBV11-1 and TRBJ2-5; 9 nucleotides agree with TRBD1. The germline gives CDR1 SGHAT, CDR2 FQDESV (reference sequence). V shed 5 bases and J 4 bases; nucleotides not matched to a gene: 8. This CDR3 spans 15 amino acids. In DNA form, the CDR3 reads TGTGCCAGCAGCCCAAGACAGGGGGGTGGAGAGACCCAGTACTTC. Protein: CASSPRQGGGETQYF.

The V and J genes are TRBV5-6 and TRBJ2-1, with 7 bases aligning to TRBD2. The CDR3 loop spans 16 amino acids. J was trimmed by 4 bases and V by 2 bases; bases with no gene match: 9. Germline CDR1 is SGHDT and CDR2 is YYEEEE. Here the CDR3 DNA reads TGTGCCAGCAGCTTTCAGTCGTCTAGCGGATACAATGAGCAGTTCTTC. As protein: CASSFQSSSGYNEQFF. Filled out from reference TRBV5-6 and TRBJ2-1, the complete variable domain reads DAGVTQSPTHLIKTRGQQVTLRCSPKSGHDTVSWYQQALGQGPQFIFQYYEEEERQRGNFPDRFSGHQFPNYSSELNVNALLLGDSALYLCASSFQSSSGYNEQFFGPGTRLTVL.

The chain uses TRBV7-2 and TRBJ2-5; possible D gene TRBD2, 6 bases. V gave up 4 bases and J gave up 7 bases, with 16 bases separating them. The CDR3 consists of 14 residues. Germline V gene sequence: CDR1 SGHTA, CDR2 FQGNSA. The CDR3 reads CASSSGTGSWTQYF. The CDR3, as DNA: TGTGCCAGCAGCTCCGGGACTGGATCGTGGACCCAGTACTTC.

This rearrangement joins TRBV7-2 to TRBJ2-1; 9 bases agree with TRBD2. After removal of 5 bases from V and 0 bases from J, the junction contained 5 bases not matched to a gene. The CDR3 length is 16 residues. In germline, CDR1 is SGHTA, CDR2 FQGNSA. The CDR3 sequence: CASSALAGSSYNEQFF. As DNA, the CDR3 is TGTGCCAGCAGCGCGCTAGCGGGAAGCTCCTACAATGAGCAGTTCTTC.

The chain couples TRBV19 to TRBJ2-6, with a weak D call TRBD2 (5 bases). V was shortened by 1 base and J by 4 bases, with 8 bases between the two germline ends. Per the germline V gene, CDR1 is LNHDA and CDR2 is SQIVND (reference sequence). This CDR3 comprises 15 residues. CDR3 coding DNA: TGTGCCAGTAGTATAGGGGAGCGCGGGGCCAACGTCCTGACTTTC. Its protein product is CASSIGERGANVLTF.

The rearrangement links TRBV7-9 to TRBJ2-3; 7 positions agree with TRBD2. This CDR3 region has 15 residues. V dropped 6 bases and J dropped 6; count of bases not matched to a gene: 12. The V gene's germline CDR1 is SEHNR and CDR2 FQNEAQ (reference sequence). The CDR3 loop reads CASSFLGTTRDTQYF. Written as DNA, the CDR3 is TGTGCCAGCAGTTTCCTCGGGACTACCAGGGATACGCAGTATTTT.

The V gene is TRBV5-1, the J gene TRBJ2-3; 12 nucleotides line up with TRBD2. The CDR3 length is 14 residues. CDR1 is SGHRS and CDR2 is YFSETQ in the germline V gene. V gave up 4 bases and J gave up 3 bases; unmatched junction bases: 0. CDR3 coding DNA: TGCGCCAGCAGCGGACTAGCGGGGACAGATACGCAGTATTTT. This codes for CASSGLAGTDTQYF.

This clone was counted a few times. The J gene is TRBJ2-2, the V gene TRBV11-2; no definite D call. The germline CDR1 and CDR2 sequences are SGHAT and FQNNGV. V shed 2 bases and J shed 0 bases, with 4 bases lying between them. The CDR3 extends over 14 amino acids. The DNA of the CDR3 is TGTGCCAGCAGCTTAAGCTCGAACACCGGGGAGCTGTTTTTT. Its protein is CASSLSSNTGELFF.

This chain links TRBV4-1 with TRBJ1-2, with D perhaps matching TRBD1 (5 bases). V was clipped by 0 bases and J by 0 bases, with 14 bases between them. CDR3 size: 17 residues. Germline loops: CDR1 MGHRA, CDR2 YSYEKL. The CDR3 nucleotides are TGCGCCAGCAGCCAAGATAGGGGTCGGGCCGCTAACTATGGCTACACCTTC. It translates to CASSQDRGRAANYGYTF.

The chain links TRBV5-1 to TRBJ1-3, with D possibly being TRBD1 (6 bases). The CDR3 totals 15 residues. Per germline, CDR1 SGHRS and CDR2 YFSETQ. V was cut by 4 bases and J by 5 bases, with 16 bases left in between. As DNA, the CDR3 is TGCGCCAGCAGCAAAGGCCAGGGGTGGAGAAACACCATATATTTT. This sequence encodes CASSKGQGWRNTIYF.

The genes are TRBV19 and TRBJ2-5; 7 positions match TRBD1. The germline V gene encodes CDR1 LNHDA and CDR2 SQIVND (reference sequence). CDR3 length equals 14 residues. The V and J ends lost 3 bases and 5 bases, in that order; junction bases with no gene match: 6. CDR3 bases: TGTGCCAGTAGTATTAGACAGGGAGCCGAGACCCAGTACTTC. It specifies CASSIRQGAETQYF.

The rearrangement joins TRBV30 to TRBJ2-5; no firm D call. Germline CDR1 reads GTSNPN; CDR2 reads SVGIG (reference sequence). This CDR3 region has 13 residues. Trimming left V 2 bases short and J 0 bases short, with 7 bases between. CDR3: CAWSQANQETQYF. In DNA form, the CDR3 reads TGTGCCTGGAGTCAGGCTAACCAAGAGACCCAGTACTTC.

The CDR3 region has the DNA TGTGCCAGCAGTGAATTGGGCCCAGATACGCAGTATTTT. It is translated as CASSELGPDTQYF. The V call is TRBV25-1, the J call TRBJ2-3; D is unclear. The ends were cut back, 1 base at V and 4 bases at J, with 6 bases in the middle. From germline, CDR1 is MGHDK and CDR2 SYGVNS. The CDR3 contains 13 residues.

The genes are TRBV28 and TRBJ1-1; 7 bases match TRBD1. The V gene's germline CDR1 is MDHEN and CDR2 SYDVKM. This CDR3 has 16 residues. Trimming removed 4 bases from V and 3 bases from J; junction bases left unmatched: 11. In DNA, the CDR3 is TGTGCCAGCAGTTCGCCAGAGGGGGCTGGGTACACTGAAGCTTTCTTT. The encoded protein is CASSSPEGAGYTEAFF.

The rearrangement joins TRBV7-8 to TRBJ2-7; tentatively, D is TRBD2 (6 bases). Trimming took off 5 bases at V and 3 bases at J, with 11 bases between the two ends. Germline loops: CDR1 SGHVS, CDR2 FQNEAQ. This CDR3 region has 13 residues. CDR3 amino acids: CASSTLANYEQYF. CDR3 nucleotides: TGTGCCAGCAGCACCCTAGCGAACTACGAGCAGTACTTC.

The chain employs TRBV2 and TRBJ2-3, with 9 bases aligning to TRBD2. Germline V gives CDR1 SNHLY, CDR2 FYNNEI. V shed 2 bases and J 2 bases; nucleotides not matched to a gene: 14. This CDR3 has 19 residues. The CDR3 protein is CASSERVMARGGHTDTQYF. The DNA for the CDR3 is TGTGCCAGCAGTGAACGGGTGATGGCGCGGGGGGGACACACAGATACGCAGTATTTT.

The V call is TRBV9, the J call TRBJ2-3, with 8 nucleotides matching TRBD2. The V gene end was trimmed by 0 bases and the J gene end by 5 bases; junction bases not matched to a gene: 11. Germline assignment: CDR1 SGDLS and CDR2 YYNGEE. The CDR3 is made up of 17 amino acids. The CDR3 sequence is CASSVGGSGGGIDTQYF. CDR3 DNA: TGTGCCAGCAGCGTAGGTGGGAGCGGGGGAGGTATAGATACGCAGTATTTT.

The chain is built from TRBV5-1 and TRBJ2-1; TRBD2 matches 9 bases. This CDR3 spans 16 amino acids. Germline values: CDR1 SGHRS, CDR2 YFSETQ. Losses at the gene ends were 2 bases for V and 7 bases for J; bases not matched to a gene: 10. CDR3 amino acids: CASSFGERGVLNEQFF. The CDR3 DNA reads TGCGCCAGCAGCTTCGGCGAGCGGGGGGTCTTGAATGAGCAGTTCTTC.